This T cell receptor beta chain was obtained from a study of T cell responses to AZD1222 COVID-19 vaccine. General study findings and limits: With two AZD1222 doses given, Spike-specific TCR breadth and depth both rose. Repertoire samples came only from after the peak T cell response. White British ancestry dominated among donors, who included more females, and clonal diversity was possibly underestimated. CD4 TCRs linked to vaccination spanned spike, dominating at 160-218 and 743-854.

A note on this clone: Its specificity is not known.

Data came from immunoSEQ multiplex PCR; TCRdb stores just in-frame clones and leaves some out. This sample has fewer than 120,000 clones; around 81% occur once, and the top ten carry around 4.6%. With V trimmed by 6 bases and J by 7 bases, 8 bases remained unmatched. The length of the CDR3 is 13 residues. The germline gives CDR1 WSHSY, CDR2 SAAADI. The V call is TRBV10-2, the J call TRBJ2-7; 8 bases are shared with TRBD2. This sample comprised peripheral blood, obtained on day 0 of AZD1222 vaccination. The receptor comes from an adult in good health. CDR3 nucleotide sequence: TGCGCCAGCAGCCCGGGACTAGTGAGGGAGCAGTACTTC. Its translation is CASSPGLVREQYF.